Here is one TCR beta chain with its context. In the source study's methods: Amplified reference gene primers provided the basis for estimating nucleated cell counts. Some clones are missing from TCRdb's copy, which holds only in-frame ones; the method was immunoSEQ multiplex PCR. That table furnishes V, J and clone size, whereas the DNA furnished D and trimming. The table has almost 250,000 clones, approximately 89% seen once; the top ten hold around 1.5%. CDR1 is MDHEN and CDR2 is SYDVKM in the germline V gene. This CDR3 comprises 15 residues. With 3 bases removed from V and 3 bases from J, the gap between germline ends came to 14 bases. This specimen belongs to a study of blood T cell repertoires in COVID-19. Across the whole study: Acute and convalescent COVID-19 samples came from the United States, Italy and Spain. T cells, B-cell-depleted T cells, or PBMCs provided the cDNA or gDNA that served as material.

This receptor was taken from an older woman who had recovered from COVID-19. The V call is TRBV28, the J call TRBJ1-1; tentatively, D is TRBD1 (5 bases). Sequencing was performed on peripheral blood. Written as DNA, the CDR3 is TGTGCCAGCAGTTTCCTAGGGGCGCGACACACTGAAGCTTTCTTT. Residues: CASSFLGARHTEAFF.